Below, 3 T cell receptor beta chains from the same sample are listed, as sequenced in a study of T-cell reconstitution after alpha-beta-depleted transplantation in children. It was with unique molecular identifiers that the TCRbeta library was prepared. TCRdb used MiXCR to reprocess the PCR reads, holding one entry per CDR3 protein. The sample has hundreds of thousands of distinct CDR3 sequences, 10% to 15% seen once. Sequencing used PBMCs, obtained before TCRalphabeta/CD19-depleted stem cell transplant. The source of these receptors is a girl aged 2 to 10 with congenital amegakaryocytic thrombocytopenia, due to receive a stem cell transplant.

The chain couples TRBV5-1 to TRBJ2-5, with 9 bases identical to TRBD1. There are 16 residues in the CDR3. J gave up 5 bases and V 3 bases, and 11 bases lay outside the gene matches. Germline V gene lookup returns CDR1 SGHRS and CDR2 YFSETQ. In DNA form, the CDR3 reads TGCGCCAGCAGCTGGGGACAGGGAAGGGGATTGGAGACCCAGTACTTC. This translates into CASSWGQGRGLETQYF.

The genes are TRBV5-1 and TRBJ2-7, with D possibly being TRBD1 or TRBD2 (5 bases each). V lost 5 bases to trimming and J lost 6 bases, with 15 bases between them. The CDR3 length is 13 residues. Germline loops: CDR1 SGHRS, CDR2 YFSETQ. The CDR3: CASRGTNGFEQYF. The CDR3 coding sequence is TGCGCCAGCAGGGGGACCAACGGATTCGAGCAGTACTTC.

The table lists this clonotype with a few counts. The V call is TRBV10-3, the J call TRBJ1-3; unclear D gene. Per the germline V gene, CDR1 is ENHRY and CDR2 is SYGVKD. The CDR3 is 15 residues long. The V gene lost 2 bases and the J gene lost 6 bases, with 14 bases spanning the gap. The CDR3 protein is CAISEGVPGENTIYF. The CDR3 region has the DNA TGTGCCATCAGTGAGGGAGTCCCCGGGGAAAACACCATATATTTT.